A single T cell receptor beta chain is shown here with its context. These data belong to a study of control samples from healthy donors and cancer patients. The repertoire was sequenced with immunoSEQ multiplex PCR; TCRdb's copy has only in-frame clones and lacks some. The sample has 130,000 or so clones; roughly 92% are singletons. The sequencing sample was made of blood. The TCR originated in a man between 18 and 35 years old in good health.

CDR3 coding DNA: TGTGCCAGCACCCTTACTGAGGGTGAAAAACTGTTTTTT. Translated: CASTLTEGEKLFF. J is TRBJ1-4 and V is TRBV12-3 or TRBV12-4; D not certain. The CDR3 is made up of 13 amino acids. The ends were cut back, 7 bases at V and 7 bases at J, with 13 bases in the middle.